Each of the 21 T cell receptor beta chains below was sequenced from the same sample in a study of T-cell reconstitution after alpha-beta-depleted transplantation in children. The TCRbeta library was prepared with unique molecular identifiers. TCRdb itself ran the PCR reads through MiXCR, one entry per CDR3 protein. The sample carries hundreds of thousands of distinct CDR3 sequences, 10% to 15% recorded once. Source: PBMCs, mostly from graft donor cells, taken 360 days after TCRalphabeta/CD19-depleted stem cell transplant. The source of these receptors is a male patient younger than 18 who had a stem cell transplant for acute myeloid leukemia, so the T cells may come from the graft donor.

The V and J genes are TRBV5-1 and TRBJ1-5; TRBD1 might be the D (6 bases). V was pared by 0 bases and J by 0 bases, with 19 bases between. The CDR3 is made up of 19 amino acids. Per germline, CDR1 SGHRS and CDR2 YFSETQ. The DNA for the CDR3 is TGCGCCAGCAGCTTGGCCCTTACCGGGACACTTTATAGCAATCAGCCCCAGCATTTT. Its translation: CASSLALTGTLYSNQPQHF. Full variable domain (outside the CDR3, taken from reference TRBV5-1 and TRBJ1-5): KAGVTQTPRYLIKTRGQQVTLSCSPISGHRSVSWYQQTPGQGLQFLFEYFSETQRNKGNFPGRFSGRQFSNSRSEMNVSTLELGDSALYLCASSLALTGTLYSNQPQHFGDGTRLSIL.

The CDR3 region is CAVQPGWRETQYF. In DNA, the CDR3 is TGTGCCGTCCAACCCGGGTGGAGGGAGACCCAGTACTTC. The rearrangement links TRBV10-3 to TRBJ2-5; possibly TRBD2 for D (5 bases). The CDR3 is 13 residues long. The germline gives CDR1 ENHRY, CDR2 SYGVKD. V was cut by 11 bases and J by 5 bases, with 18 bases left in between.

Only a few counts were recorded for this clonotype. CDR3 protein: CASSLEGEPGGSDTQYF. CDR3 DNA sequence: TGTGCCAGCAGTTTAGAAGGTGAACCGGGAGGGTCGGATACGCAGTATTTT. The chain couples TRBV28 to TRBJ2-3; TRBD2 aligns across 8 bases. CDR3 size: 17 residues. Germline V gene sequence: CDR1 MDHEN, CDR2 SYDVKM. V lost 2 bases to trimming and J lost 6 bases; unmatched junction nucleotides: 13. The full variable domain, with the rest looked up from reference TRBV28 and TRBJ2-3, is DVKVTQSSRYLVKRTGEKVFLECVQDMDHENMFWYRQDPGLGLRLIYFSYDVKMKEKGDIPEGYSVSREKKERFSLILESASTNQTSMYLCASSLEGEPGGSDTQYFGPGTRLTVL.

This clonotype appeared a few times. This sequence joins TRBV7-6 and TRBJ2-1; tentatively, D is TRBD2 (5 bases). The germline CDR1 and CDR2 sequences are SGHVS and FNYEAQ. The CDR3 extends over 13 amino acids. V was trimmed by 5 bases and J by 5 bases, leaving 10 bases between them. CDR3 in amino acids: CASSLDYHNEQFF. In nucleotides, the CDR3 is TGTGCCAGCAGCCTAGACTACCACAATGAGCAGTTCTTC.

The chain couples TRBV12-3 or TRBV12-4 to TRBJ1-1, with a tentative D call TRBD1 (5 bases). Trimming pared 6 bases from V and 6 bases from J, leaving 14 bases between. The CDR3 contains 13 residues. The DNA of the CDR3 is TGTGCCAGCAGCTCGACAGCTTTCTCTGAAGCTTTCTTT. It is translated as CASSSTAFSEAFF.

The chain recombines TRBV24-1 with TRBJ1-2, with D uncertain. Germline lookup yields CDR1 KGHDR and CDR2 SFDVKD. The V end was cut by 5 bases, the J end by 3 bases, with 12 bases between. The CDR3 loop spans 14 amino acids. The CDR3 reads CATSGPEGYYGYTF. As DNA, the CDR3 is TGTGCCACCAGTGGACCTGAGGGCTACTATGGCTACACCTTC.

This chain links TRBV7-6 with TRBJ2-1; 7 positions agree with TRBD1. The CDR3 totals 15 residues. The trim removed 8 bases at V and 8 bases at J, leaving 15 bases unmatched. Germline values: CDR1 SGHVS, CDR2 FNYEAQ. In DNA, the CDR3 is TGTGCCAGCTCAATAACGGGACAGAACGATGATGAGCAGTTCTTC. It yields the protein CASSITGQNDDEQFF.

This clonotype was seen repeatedly, ten times or more. The V and J genes are TRBV12-3 or TRBV12-4 and TRBJ2-5; D is ambiguous. With 1 base removed from V and 0 bases from J, the gap between germline ends came to 3 bases. The CDR3 has 13 amino acids. CDR3 nucleotides: TGTGCCAGCAGTTTAGACTACCAAGAGACCCAGTACTTC. It codes for CASSLDYQETQYF.

This clonotype has more than one count but fewer than ten. J is TRBJ1-1 and V is TRBV30; 8 nucleotides line up with TRBD1. Germline V gene lookup returns CDR1 GTSNPN and CDR2 SVGIG (reference sequence). This CDR3 is 13 amino acids long. Germline trimming cut 3 bases from V and 3 bases from J; bases unmatched to any gene: 3. The CDR3 nucleotides are TGTGCCTGGAGGGACAGGGTCGACACTGAAGCTTTCTTT. This encodes CAWRDRVDTEAFF.

This clonotype showed up many times. The chain uses TRBV9 and TRBJ2-1; TRBD2 might be the D (6 bases). V was cut by 2 bases and J by 0 bases, with 9 bases left in between. The CDR3 contains 15 residues. Germline lookup yields CDR1 SGDLS and CDR2 YYNGEE. The CDR3 sequence: CASSVGGGSYNEQFF. Here the CDR3 DNA reads TGTGCCAGCAGCGTGGGGGGAGGCTCCTACAATGAGCAGTTCTTC. The variable domain in full, with the rest retrieved from reference TRBV9 and TRBJ2-1, is DSGVTQTPKHLITATGQRVTLRCSPRSGDLSVYWYQQSLDQGLQFLIQYYNGEERAKGNILERFSAQQFPDLHSELNLSSLELGDSALYFCASSVGGGSYNEQFFGPGTRLTVL.

This clonotype occurred many times. This chain joins TRBV29-1 and TRBJ2-3; the match to TRBD1 covers 7 bases. CDR3 size: 14 residues. The germline V gene encodes CDR1 SQVTM and CDR2 ANQGSEA. The CDR3 spells CSKRQGLGSDTQYF. CDR3 DNA sequence: TGCAGTAAAAGACAGGGTCTAGGGTCGGATACGCAGTATTTT.

This clonotype showed up just a few times. The chain has TRBV29-1 and TRBJ1-2; D perhaps matches TRBD1 (5 bases). The germline V and J ends were trimmed by 4 bases and 6 bases, with 12 bases remaining between them. The CDR3 is made up of 12 amino acids. In germline, CDR1 is SQVTM, CDR2 ANQGSEA. CDR3 DNA: TGCAGCGTTGTGGCGGGGACTGATGGCTACACCTTC. Protein sequence: CSVVAGTDGYTF.

This clonotype is a singleton in its sample. The V and J genes are TRBV9 and TRBJ2-1; 10 bases are shared with TRBD2. The CDR3 loop spans 15 amino acids. In germline, CDR1 is SGDLS, CDR2 YYNGEE. After removal of 3 bases from V and 6 bases from J, the junction contained 6 bases not matched to a gene. Written as DNA, the CDR3 is TGTGCCAGCAGCGCCTCGGCTAGCGGGAGCAATGAGCAGTTCTTC. Protein product: CASSASASGSNEQFF. Full variable domain (remainder filled in from reference TRBV9 and TRBJ2-1): DSGVTQTPKHLITATGQRVTLRCSPRSGDLSVYWYQQSLDQGLQFLIQYYNGEERAKGNILERFSAQQFPDLHSELNLSSLELGDSALYFCASSASASGSNEQFFGPGTRLTVL.

This clonotype showed up many times. This chain joins TRBV2 and TRBJ2-5, with D unresolved. CDR3 length: 15 amino acids. Deletions cut 5 bases from V and 0 bases from J, with 13 bases between. Germline CDR1 and CDR2: SNHLY and FYNNEI. The CDR3 nucleotides read TGTGCCAGCAGTCCCCCCTCAGGAAACCAAGAGACCCAGTACTTC. This codes for CASSPPSGNQETQYF.

This clonotype has a handful of counts. V and J are TRBV7-9 and TRBJ2-1; 12 bases are a match to TRBD2. The V gene end was trimmed by 5 bases and the J gene end by 6 bases; junction bases not matched to a gene: 5. Per germline, CDR1 SEHNR and CDR2 FQNEAQ (reference sequence). The CDR3 sequence is 15 residues long. This chain's CDR3 is CASSRPSGRANEQFF. In DNA, the CDR3 is TGTGCCAGCAGCCGACCTAGCGGGAGGGCCAATGAGCAGTTCTTC.

The gene calls are TRBV7-2 and TRBJ2-3, with D tentatively TRBD1 or TRBD2 (5 bases each). Germline loops: CDR1 SGHTA, CDR2 FQGNSA. The CDR3 is made up of 15 amino acids. Between the trimmed V and J ends, which lost 8 bases and 2 bases, there was a span of 17 bases. CDR3 sequence reads: CASYRQWGITDTQYF. The DNA for the CDR3 is TGTGCCAGCTACAGGCAGTGGGGGATCACAGATACGCAGTATTTT.

The chain recombines TRBV7-9 with TRBJ2-7; D gene unclear. V lost 3 bases to trimming and J lost 0 bases, with 9 bases between them. Germline V gene sequence: CDR1 SEHNR, CDR2 FQNEAQ (reference sequence). CDR3 length: 14 amino acids. CDR3 residues: CASSFGWSSYEQYF. For the CDR3, the DNA is TGTGCCAGCAGCTTCGGCTGGAGCTCCTACGAGCAGTACTTC.

This clonotype has only a few counts. The chain combines TRBV29-1 with TRBJ1-1; no reliable D call. CDR1 and CDR2 from the germline V gene are SQVTM and ANQGSEA. V dropped 7 bases and J dropped 0 bases, with 12 bases sitting between them. The CDR3 covers 13 residues. This CDR3 is CSARTVMNTEAFF. The CDR3 nucleotides read TGCAGCGCGCGGACGGTGATGAACACTGAAGCTTTCTTT.

This clonotype was recorded a few times. CDR3 sequence reads: CASSLIAGRWALSNEQFF. The CDR3 coding sequence is TGTGCCAGCAGCTTAATCGCCGGACGGTGGGCACTGTCCAATGAGCAGTTCTTC. This chain connects TRBV7-3 to TRBJ2-1; D unclear. This CDR3 has 18 amino acids. Trimming cost V 1 base and J 6 bases, with 22 bases left between them. Germline-derived CDR1 and CDR2 are SGHTA and FQGTGA.

This clonotype was observed a few times. The CDR3 protein is CSGGSYQETQYF. The CDR3 DNA reads TGCAGCGGGGGCAGTTACCAAGAGACCCAGTACTTC. The J gene is TRBJ2-5, the V gene TRBV29-1, with D possibly being TRBD1 (5 bases). The germline V gene has CDR1 SQVTM and CDR2 ANQGSEA. The CDR3 is made up of 12 amino acids. V was trimmed by 7 bases and J by 0 bases, leaving 9 bases between them.

This rearrangement joins TRBV3-1 to TRBJ2-2, with TRBD2 matching 14 bases. Germline CDR1 is LGHDT and CDR2 is YNNKEL (reference sequence). This CDR3 region has 19 residues. V shed 0 bases, J shed 2 bases, and the junction held 5 bases outside the gene matches. The CDR3 DNA reads as TGTGCCAGCAGCCAAGAATTGGGGACTAGCGGGAGAAACACCGGGGAGCTGTTTTTT. Protein sequence: CASSQELGTSGRNTGELFF.